The rows below give T cell receptor beta chains drawn from one sample of a study of blood T cell repertoires in COVID-19. This table comes from immunoSEQ multiplex PCR, and its TCRdb copy is limited to in-frame clones, with some not included. The data show about 88,000 clones, with 75% to 90% seen just once and roughly 5.2% held by the top ten. Source material: peripheral blood. Receptor source: a woman older than 75 with active COVID-19. Both conserved end residues are part of each CDR3.

v_gene,j_gene,CDR3aa
TRBV29-1,TRBJ2-3,CSVVGGLADTQYF
TRBV5-4,TRBJ2-1,CASSSNKREKFF
TRBV7-2,TRBJ2-4,CASRIRAGGIQYF
TRBV10-3,TRBJ2-2,CAISGRTGGFTGELFF
TRBV18,TRBJ2-1,CASSPWPNSYNEQFF
TRBV10-3,TRBJ2-2,CAISGVRELSGSGELFF
TRBV6-6,TRBJ1-3,CASSPDTQTVLAAVGGNTIYF
TRBV19,TRBJ1-5,CASSSTAYSNQPQHF
TRBV19,TRBJ1-1,CASSILGAVEAFF
TRBV9,TRBJ2-7,CASSVGLADTYEQYF
TRBV6-5,TRBJ2-7,CASSGQGYEQYF
TRBV28,TRBJ2-3,CASSPEPGQGSTDTQYF
TRBV6-6,TRBJ2-7,CASSTYQGGSYEQYF
TRBV28,TRBJ1-1,CASSGQRGLIAEAFF
TRBV5-1,TRBJ2-1,CASSLQGGNEQFF
TRBV6-6,TRBJ1-4,CASRAGQMRTNEKLFF
TRBV9,TRBJ2-2,CASSVVQGGTGELFF
TRBV11-2,TRBJ2-6,CASSPRGSGANVLTF
TRBV29-1,TRBJ1-1,CSVLEQGRTEAFF
TRBV28,TRBJ1-2,CASQSSDRGSGGYTF
TRBV7-2,TRBJ2-7,CASSPTRDRSVDWYF
TRBV3-1/TRBV3-2,TRBJ2-3,CASSQGLATDTQYF
TRBV5-4,TRBJ2-1,CASSSGLAGRYEQFF
TRBV12-3/TRBV12-4,TRBJ1-2,CASSPTPVYGYTF
TRBV28,TRBJ2-1,CASRTSWDEQFF
TRBV6-5,TRBJ1-5,CASSRGTANQPQHF
TRBV19,TRBJ2-5,CASSMGSARGQETQYF
TRBV3-1/TRBV3-2,TRBJ1-2,CASSQVRTVFYGYTF
TRBV19,TRBJ2-2,CASSIRGPVMNTGELFF
TRBV19,TRBJ1-5,CASSILGGDNQPQHF
TRBV29-1,TRBJ2-1,CSVPHRADAYNEQFF
TRBV12-3/TRBV12-4,TRBJ1-1,CASNRGAFF
TRBV28,TRBJ2-7,CASSAYYEQYF
TRBV7-2,TRBJ2-5,CASSSVPGLGRETQYF
TRBV9,TRBJ2-5,CASSVAGGRTQYF
TRBV3-1/TRBV3-2,TRBJ2-1,CASSQAGAGGHWPNEQFF
TRBV5-1,TRBJ1-2,CASSLEGGTAYGYTF
TRBV11-2,TRBJ2-3,CASSLVPPDRRRTDTQYF
TRBV7-9,TRBJ2-3,CASSLGTGGDTQYF
TRBV6-6,TRBJ1-2,CASRRTGDYGYTF
TRBV28,TRBJ1-6,CASSSIGEWESPLHF
TRBV19,TRBJ1-6,CASSIHQNNSPLHF
TRBV7-8,TRBJ2-3,CASSLDNRELSTDTQYF
TRBV4-2,TRBJ1-4,CASSQVNIGEEKLFF
TRBV5-1,TRBJ2-5,CASGPGRGWETQYF
TRBV6-5,TRBJ2-3,CASSYPGGSTDTQYF
TRBV7-9,TRBJ2-6,CASSFGVTGANVLTF
TRBV11-3,TRBJ2-5,CASSLGPRIEETQYF
TRBV3-1/TRBV3-2,TRBJ2-1,CASSRTTSGSYNEQFF
TRBV7-2,TRBJ2-1,CASSPSRGAVDEQFF
TRBV6-5,TRBJ2-1,CASRSSGRANEQFF
TRBV5-6,TRBJ1-5,CASSHGLSNQPQHF
TRBV29-1,TRBJ2-7,CSGRTALYEQYF
TRBV24-1,TRBJ2-1,CATSDLEYNEQFF
TRBV14,TRBJ2-1,CASSQAAGGSYNEQFF
TRBV4-1,TRBJ2-1,CASSQAVVLSYNEQFF